A single sample gave rise to the 2 T cell receptor beta chains below, sequenced in a study of shared clonotypes between healthy human individuals. Using immunoSEQ multiplex PCR, the repertoire was profiled, and TCRdb retains in-frame clones only, with some absent. This sample has just over 2,000,000 clones; about 94% occur once, and the top ten carry roughly 1.1%. Naive CD8 cells were CD45RO-negative, positively selected for CCR7, excluding terminally differentiated effector memory CD45RA+ cells. Sequencing was carried out using naive CD8+ T cells sorted from blood. The receptor source for this set is a man younger than 30 in good health.

This rearrangement joins TRBV4-1 to TRBJ2-5, with D possibly being TRBD2 (5 bases). Looked up from germline, CDR1 is MGHRA and CDR2 is YSYEKL. The CDR3 runs to 12 residues. V was cut by 4 bases and J by 13 bases, with 16 bases left in between. The CDR3 region has the DNA TGCGCCAGCAGCCTTCCGGGATTACCCCTGTACTTC. This translates into CASSLPGLPLYF.

The J gene is TRBJ1-6, the V gene TRBV10-3; D gene uncertain. The CDR3 length is 11 residues. With 8 bases removed from V and 11 bases from J, the gap between germline ends came to 10 bases. Germline V gene lookup returns CDR1 ENHRY and CDR2 SYGVKD. CDR3 nucleotide sequence: TGTGCCATCTCACCGGACCCACCCCTCCACTTT. As protein: CAISPDPPLHF.